This T cell receptor beta chain was sequenced for a study of CDR3 diversity in severe acne. Germline loops: CDR1 LGHDT, CDR2 YNNKEL (reference sequence). The CDR3 sequence is 16 residues long. The J segment lost 4 bases and the V segment lost 0 bases, leaving 7 bases of the junction unmatched. This clonotype came up a few times. TCRdb analysed the PCR reads with MiXCR anew, one entry per CDR3 protein. The sample records about 84,000 distinct CDR3 sequences, around 53% being singletons. The chain carries TRBV3-1 and TRBJ2-5; TRBD2 matches 8 bases. The sequencing sample was made of blood. This TCR was recovered from a male donor in good health, without acne. As DNA, the CDR3 is TGTGCCAGCAGCCAAGAACTAGCGGACACGCCAGAGACCCAGTACTTC. Its protein is CASSQELADTPETQYF.